Listed below are T cell receptor beta chains from one sample, sequenced in a study of T cells in narcolepsy. TCRdb's table, derived via immunoSEQ multiplex PCR, lists solely in-frame clones and lacks some. This table holds tens of thousands of clones, roughly 80% found once. Sequencing used memory (CD45RA-) CD4+ T cells from blood. These receptors were collected from a human donor in good health. The CDR3 runs from the conserved cysteine through the conserved F or W. Fields, in order: CDR3 DNA, CDR3 protein, D gene, clone size, V gene, J gene. A D gene is named only where the DNA matches it firmly. Clone size appears in some rows only: once, few, many, or a class for an expanded clone.

cdr3_nt: TGTGCCAGCAGTTACACGGGACTAGGTGACACCGGGGAGCTGTTTTTT
cdr3_aa: CASSYTGLGDTGELFF
d_call: TRBD2
clone_size: few
v_call: TRBV6-5
j_call: TRBJ2-2

cdr3_nt: TGTGCCAGCAGTAAACCCACAGGGGAGGAGGAGACCCAGTACTTC
cdr3_aa: CASSKPTGEEETQYF
d_call: .
clone_size: .
v_call: TRBV5-4
j_call: TRBJ2-5

cdr3_nt: TGTGCCAGCAGGGGACTAGCGGGGTCCTACGAGCAGTACTTC
cdr3_aa: CASRGLAGSYEQYF
d_call: TRBD2
clone_size: .
v_call: TRBV27
j_call: TRBJ2-7

cdr3_nt: TGTGCCAGCAGCGTAGTTGACAGTTACACAGATACGCAGTATTTT
cdr3_aa: CASSVVDSYTDTQYF
d_call: .
clone_size: .
v_call: TRBV9
j_call: TRBJ2-3

cdr3_nt: TGTGCCAGCAGTGAATTAGGTCGGGTCGATGAGCAGTTCTTC
cdr3_aa: CASSELGRVDEQFF
d_call: .
clone_size: .
v_call: TRBV6-1
j_call: TRBJ2-1

cdr3_nt: TGTGCCAGCAGTGAAGCTAACTATGGCTACACCTTC
cdr3_aa: CASSEANYGYTF
d_call: .
clone_size: once
v_call: TRBV6-1
j_call: TRBJ1-2

cdr3_nt: TGTGCCAGCAGCCCCCGGGACAGGGAAGGTGGCTACACCTTC
cdr3_aa: CASSPRDREGGYTF
d_call: TRBD1
clone_size: .
v_call: TRBV6-5
j_call: TRBJ1-2

cdr3_nt: TGTGCCACCAGCAGTCCATGGTTAGCGGGAGATCCCAGGGCCTACAATGAGCAGTTCTTC
cdr3_aa: CATSSPWLAGDPRAYNEQFF
d_call: TRBD2
clone_size: .
v_call: TRBV15
j_call: TRBJ2-1

cdr3_nt: TGTGCCAGCAGCAGGGTGGTTAGCTATGGCTACACCTTC
cdr3_aa: CASSRVVSYGYTF
d_call: .
clone_size: .
v_call: TRBV7-9
j_call: TRBJ1-2

cdr3_nt: TGTGCCAGCAGGTCCGGACAGGGGGCTCAGCCCCAGCATTTT
cdr3_aa: CASRSGQGAQPQHF
d_call: TRBD1
clone_size: .
v_call: TRBV6-1
j_call: TRBJ1-5

cdr3_nt: TGTGCCAGCAGCTCGGGGGCAGAGGACGAGCAGTACTTC
cdr3_aa: CASSSGAEDEQYF
d_call: .
clone_size: .
v_call: TRBV7-9
j_call: TRBJ2-7

cdr3_nt: TGTGCCAGCAGCCAAGACAGTTACAATGAGCAGTTCTTC
cdr3_aa: CASSQDSYNEQFF
d_call: .
clone_size: once
v_call: TRBV7-3
j_call: TRBJ2-1

cdr3_nt: TGTGCCAGCAGCCCGCGCGGAGCGGGAGGGGTCAATGAGCAGTTCTTC
cdr3_aa: CASSPRGAGGVNEQFF
d_call: TRBD2
clone_size: .
v_call: TRBV7-9
j_call: TRBJ2-1